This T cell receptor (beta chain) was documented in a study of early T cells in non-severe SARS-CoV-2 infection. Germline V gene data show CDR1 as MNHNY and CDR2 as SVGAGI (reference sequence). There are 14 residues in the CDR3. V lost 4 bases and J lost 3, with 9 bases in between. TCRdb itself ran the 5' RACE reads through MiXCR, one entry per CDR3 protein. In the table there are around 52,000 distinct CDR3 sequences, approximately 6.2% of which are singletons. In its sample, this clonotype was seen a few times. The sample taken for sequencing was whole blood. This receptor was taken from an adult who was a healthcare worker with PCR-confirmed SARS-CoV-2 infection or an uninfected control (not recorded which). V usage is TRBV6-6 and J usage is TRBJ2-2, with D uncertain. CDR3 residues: CASSSRTDTGELFF. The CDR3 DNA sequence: TGTGCCAGCAGTTCTAGGACGGACACCGGGGAGCTGTTTTTT.